The rows below give T cell receptor beta chains drawn from one sample of a study of OX40 agonist ivuxolimab in advanced cancers. The assay was immunoSEQ multiplex PCR, and TCRdb's table has in-frame clones only and misses some. The table has about 40,000 clones, about 85% seen once. Sequencing was performed on CD4+ or CD8+ T cells sorted from blood, taken in a trial of the OX40 agonist ivuxolimab. Receptors were obtained from an adult with an advanced solid tumor such as melanoma, head and neck, liver or kidney cancer. Both conserved end residues are part of each CDR3. A D gene is named only where the DNA matches it firmly. Clone size appears in some rows only: once, few, many, or a class for an expanded clone.

V gene,clone size,J gene,D gene,CDR3 length,CDR3 DNA,CDR3 protein
TRBV13,NA,TRBJ2-1,NA,12,TGTGCCAGCAGCTTAGACAATATAAAGCAGTTCTTC,CASSLDNIKQFF
TRBV27,few,TRBJ1-4,NA,12,TGTGCCAGCATGACAGCTAATGAAAAACTGTTTTTT,CASMTANEKLFF
TRBV7-9,NA,TRBJ1-1,TRBD1,16,TGTGCCAGCAGCTTGGGGACAGGGGGCGGCAGAACTGAAGCTTTCTTT,CASSLGTGGGRTEAFF
TRBV19,NA,TRBJ1-2,TRBD1,14,TGTGCCAGTAGTATTCCCGACAGGGATTATGGCTACACCTTC,CASSIPDRDYGYTF
TRBV5-1,once,TRBJ1-1,TRBD1,13,TGCGCCAGCGGACAGGGTAAGAACACTGAAGCTTTCTTT,CASGQGKNTEAFF
TRBV7-2,NA,TRBJ2-7,TRBD1,15,TGTGCCAGCAGCTCATCCGGGACAGGGGGCCCCACTCGGTACTTC,CASSSSGTGGPTRYF
TRBV4-1,NA,TRBJ2-3,TRBD1,17,TGCGCCAGCAGCCAAGAACACGGGACAGGCTCCACAGATACGCAGTATTTT,CASSQEHGTGSTDTQYF
TRBV27,NA,TRBJ2-3,NA,15,TGTGCCAGCAGTTCGGGACTGTTGGTGGCAGATACGCAGTATTTT,CASSSGLLVADTQYF
TRBV6-5,once,TRBJ1-5,NA,15,TGTGCCAGCAGGGACCCACGGAACAGCAATCAGCCCCAGCATTTT,CASRDPRNSNQPQHF
TRBV6-5,NA,TRBJ2-3,NA,14,TGTGCCAGCAACCCCTACATTGGGAGCGATACGCAGTATTTT,CASNPYIGSDTQYF